This T cell receptor beta chain was found in a study of radiation and T cells in renal cell carcinoma. Produced via immunoSEQ multiplex PCR; TCRdb's table is partial and in-frame only. This sample has roughly 78,000 clones, with roughly 80% found just once. The time point was: blood 2 weeks post-SBRT. The treatment was: 15 Gy SBRT to primary tumor, nephrectomy 4 weeks later. This renal cell carcinoma was of the clear cell type. There are 14 residues in the CDR3. Germline lookup yields CDR1 GTSNPN and CDR2 SVGIG (reference sequence). Deletions cut 0 bases from V and 6 bases from J, with 14 bases between. Whole-study results and caveats: From baseline, blood top tumor clonotypes peaked at 2 weeks post-radiation.

Concerning this clone itself: The antigen is undetermined.

The source is a man between 60 and 75 years old with renal cell carcinoma. V usage is TRBV30 and J usage is TRBJ1-1, with D unresolved. This material consisted of blood, taken from a patient whose treatment included radiotherapy and nephrectomy. The CDR3 DNA reads as TGTGCCTGGAGTGTCGGGCAAGAGCTGGCTGAAGCTTTCTTT. Its protein product is CAWSVGQELAEAFF.